A selection of T cell receptor beta chains follows, all from one sample in a study of T cells in localized non-small cell lung cancer. Assay: immunoSEQ multiplex PCR; the TCRdb copy retains only in-frame clones and omits some. The table records around 29,000 clones, approximately 90% of them present only once. This material consisted of peripheral blood, taken before any cancer treatment. The receptor source for this set is a female donor over 55 with stage III squamous cell lung carcinoma. Both conserved end residues are part of each CDR3. A D gene is named only where the DNA matches it firmly.

V gene: TRBV6-6
D gene: NA
J gene: TRBJ1-1
CDR3 protein: CASSYRHSMNTEAFF
CDR3 DNA: TGTGCCAGCAGTTACCGCCACTCGATGAACACTGAAGCTTTCTTT

V gene: TRBV11-3
D gene: TRBD2
J gene: TRBJ2-3
CDR3 protein: CASSLASGSTDTQYF
CDR3 DNA: TGTGCCAGCAGCTTAGCTAGCGGGAGCACAGATACGCAGTATTTT

V gene: TRBV19
D gene: TRBD1
J gene: TRBJ1-4
CDR3 protein: CASKSGQGEKLFF
CDR3 DNA: TGTGCCAGTAAATCAGGACAGGGTGAAAAACTGTTTTTT

V gene: TRBV18
D gene: TRBD1
J gene: TRBJ1-2
CDR3 protein: CASSPDRGNYGYTF
CDR3 DNA: TGTGCCAGCTCACCCGACAGGGGCAACTATGGCTACACCTTC

V gene: TRBV6-6
D gene: NA
J gene: TRBJ1-1
CDR3 protein: CASSYEPAGTEAFF
CDR3 DNA: TGTGCCAGCAGTTACGAGCCGGCGGGTACTGAAGCTTTCTTT

V gene: TRBV7-9
D gene: NA
J gene: TRBJ2-3
CDR3 protein: CASSLDTDTQYF
CDR3 DNA: TGTGCCAGCAGCTTAGATACAGATACGCAGTATTTT

V gene: TRBV9
D gene: NA
J gene: TRBJ2-7
CDR3 protein: CASSVAGSYEQYF
CDR3 DNA: TGTGCCAGCAGCGTAGCGGGCTCCTACGAGCAGTACTTC

V gene: TRBV5-5
D gene: NA
J gene: TRBJ2-7
CDR3 protein: CASSPTGEPYEQYF
CDR3 DNA: TGTGCCAGCAGCCCCACGGGGGAGCCCTACGAGCAGTACTTC

V gene: TRBV5-8
D gene: TRBD1
J gene: TRBJ2-5
CDR3 protein: CASSRTGSQETQYF
CDR3 DNA: TGTGCCAGCAGCAGGACAGGTTCCCAAGAGACCCAGTACTTC

V gene: TRBV7-2
D gene: NA
J gene: TRBJ1-2
CDR3 protein: CASSATSGTNGYTF
CDR3 DNA: TGTGCCAGCAGCGCGACGTCCGGGACAAATGGCTACACCTTC

V gene: TRBV5-1
D gene: TRBD1
J gene: TRBJ2-5
CDR3 protein: CASSLGDRQGETQYF
CDR3 DNA: TGCGCCAGCAGCTTGGGGGACCGACAGGGAGAGACCCAGTACTTC

V gene: TRBV28
D gene: TRBD2
J gene: TRBJ2-3
CDR3 protein: CASSWTSVDTQYF
CDR3 DNA: TGTGCCAGCAGCTGGACTAGCGTAGATACGCAGTATTTT

V gene: TRBV5-1
D gene: TRBD1
J gene: TRBJ2-5
CDR3 protein: CASSWGQGETQYF
CDR3 DNA: TGCGCCAGCAGCTGGGGACAGGGAGAGACCCAGTACTTC

V gene: TRBV7-2
D gene: NA
J gene: TRBJ2-3
CDR3 protein: CASSPIARVTQYF
CDR3 DNA: TGTGCCAGCAGCCCGATCGCTCGCGTCACGCAGTATTTT

V gene: TRBV27
D gene: NA
J gene: TRBJ1-1
CDR3 protein: CASSLGEGWEGAFF
CDR3 DNA: TGTGCCAGCAGTTTAGGAGAGGGATGGGAAGGAGCTTTCTTT

V gene: TRBV11-2
D gene: NA
J gene: TRBJ2-7
CDR3 protein: CASRGAIYEQYF
CDR3 DNA: TGTGCCAGCAGGGGGGCGATATACGAGCAGTACTTC

V gene: TRBV4-3
D gene: TRBD1
J gene: TRBJ1-1
CDR3 protein: CASSQEQGSTEAFF
CDR3 DNA: TGCGCCAGCAGCCAAGAACAGGGGAGCACTGAAGCTTTCTTT